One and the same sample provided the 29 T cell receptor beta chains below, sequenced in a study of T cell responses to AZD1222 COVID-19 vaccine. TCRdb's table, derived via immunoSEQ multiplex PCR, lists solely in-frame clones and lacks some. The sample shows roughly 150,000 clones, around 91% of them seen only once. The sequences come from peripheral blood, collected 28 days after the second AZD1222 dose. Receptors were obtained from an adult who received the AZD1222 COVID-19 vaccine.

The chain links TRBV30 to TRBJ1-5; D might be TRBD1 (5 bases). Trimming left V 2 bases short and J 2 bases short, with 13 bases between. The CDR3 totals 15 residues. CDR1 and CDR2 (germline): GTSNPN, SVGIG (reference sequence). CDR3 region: CAWSPGFVGNQPQHF. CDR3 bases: TGTGCCTGGAGTCCAGGGTTCGTCGGCAATCAGCCCCAGCATTTT.

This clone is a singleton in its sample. As DNA, the CDR3 is TGTGCCAGCAGACCCGGCTGGCCGGCGCACGTGTTTTTT. This codes for CASRPGWPAHVFF. The V gene is TRBV6-5, the J gene TRBJ1-4; no clear D gene. The CDR3 is 13 amino acids. Germline CDR1 and CDR2: MNHEY and SVGAGI. Trimming cost V 6 bases and J 15 bases, with 20 bases left between them.

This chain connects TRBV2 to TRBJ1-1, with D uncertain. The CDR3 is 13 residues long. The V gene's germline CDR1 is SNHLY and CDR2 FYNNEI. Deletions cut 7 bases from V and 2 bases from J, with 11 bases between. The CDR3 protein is CASTKDTNTEAFF. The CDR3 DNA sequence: TGTGCCAGCACCAAAGACACAAACACTGAAGCTTTCTTT.

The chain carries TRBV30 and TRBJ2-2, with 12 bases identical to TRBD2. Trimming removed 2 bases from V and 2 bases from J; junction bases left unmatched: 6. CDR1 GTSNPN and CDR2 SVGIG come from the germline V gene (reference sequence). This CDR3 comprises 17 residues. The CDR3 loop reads CAWSSGTSGLNTGELFF. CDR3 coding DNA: TGTGCCTGGAGTAGCGGGACTAGCGGGCTAAACACCGGGGAGCTGTTTTTT.

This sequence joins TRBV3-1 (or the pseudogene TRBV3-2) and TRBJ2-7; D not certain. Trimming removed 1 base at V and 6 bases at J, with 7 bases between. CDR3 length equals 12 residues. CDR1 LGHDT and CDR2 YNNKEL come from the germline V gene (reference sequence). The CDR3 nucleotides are TGTGCCAGCAGCCAAGTTGTTTCCGAGCAGTACTTC. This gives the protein CASSQVVSEQYF.

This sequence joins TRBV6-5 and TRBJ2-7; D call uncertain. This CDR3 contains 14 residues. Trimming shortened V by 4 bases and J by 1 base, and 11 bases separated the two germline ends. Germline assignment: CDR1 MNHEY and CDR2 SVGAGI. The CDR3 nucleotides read TGTGCCAGCAGTTCTCCCGGGCAATCCTACGAGCAGTACTTC. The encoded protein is CASSSPGQSYEQYF.

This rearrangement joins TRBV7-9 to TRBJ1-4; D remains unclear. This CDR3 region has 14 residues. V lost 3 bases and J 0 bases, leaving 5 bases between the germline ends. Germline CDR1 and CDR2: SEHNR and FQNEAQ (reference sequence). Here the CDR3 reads CASSFGTTNEKLFF. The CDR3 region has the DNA TGTGCCAGCAGCTTTGGAACAACTAATGAAAAACTGTTTTTT.

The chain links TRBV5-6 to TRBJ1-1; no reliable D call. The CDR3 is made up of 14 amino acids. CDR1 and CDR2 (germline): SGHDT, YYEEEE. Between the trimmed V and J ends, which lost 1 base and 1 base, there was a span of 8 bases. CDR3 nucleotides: TGTGCCAGCAGCTTGAGACAAAGGAACACTGAAGCTTTCTTT. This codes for CASSLRQRNTEAFF.

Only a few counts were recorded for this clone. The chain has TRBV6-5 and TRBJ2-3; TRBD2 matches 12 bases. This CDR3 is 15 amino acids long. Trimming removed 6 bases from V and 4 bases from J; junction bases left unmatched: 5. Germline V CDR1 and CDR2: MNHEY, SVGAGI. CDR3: CASSRGLAGSDTQYF. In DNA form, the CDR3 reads TGTGCCAGCAGCCGAGGACTAGCGGGATCAGATACGCAGTATTTT.

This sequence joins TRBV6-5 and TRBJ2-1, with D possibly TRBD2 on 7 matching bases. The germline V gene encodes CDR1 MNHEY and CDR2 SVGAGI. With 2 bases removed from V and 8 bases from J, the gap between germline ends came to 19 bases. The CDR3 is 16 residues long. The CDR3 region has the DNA TGTGCCAGCAGTTACGGGGCGGGGGCGTTGAGGGATGAGCAGTTCTTC. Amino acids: CASSYGAGALRDEQFF.

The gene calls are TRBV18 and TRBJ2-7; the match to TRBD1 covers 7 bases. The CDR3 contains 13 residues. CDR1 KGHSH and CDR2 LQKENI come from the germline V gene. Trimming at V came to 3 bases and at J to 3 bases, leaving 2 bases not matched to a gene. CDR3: CASSPRQGYEQYF. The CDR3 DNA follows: TGTGCCAGCTCACCGAGACAGGGCTACGAGCAGTACTTC. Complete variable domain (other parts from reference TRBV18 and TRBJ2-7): NAGVMQNPRHLVRRRGQEARLRCSPMKGHSHVYWYRQLPEEGLKFMVYLQKENIIDESGMPKERFSAEFPKEGPSILRIQQVVRGDSAAYFCASSPRQGYEQYFGPGTRLTVT.

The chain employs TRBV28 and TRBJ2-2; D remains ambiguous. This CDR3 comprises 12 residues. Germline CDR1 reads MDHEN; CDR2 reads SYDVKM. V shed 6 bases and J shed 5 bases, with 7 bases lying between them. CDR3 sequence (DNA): TGTGCCAGCAGACAACAGACCGGGGAGCTGTTTTTT. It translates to CASRQQTGELFF.

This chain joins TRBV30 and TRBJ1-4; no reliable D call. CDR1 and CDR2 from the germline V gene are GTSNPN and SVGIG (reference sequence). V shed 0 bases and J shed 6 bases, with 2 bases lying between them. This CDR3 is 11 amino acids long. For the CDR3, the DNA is TGTGCCTGGAGTGTAGATGAAAAACTGTTTTTT. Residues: CAWSVDEKLFF.

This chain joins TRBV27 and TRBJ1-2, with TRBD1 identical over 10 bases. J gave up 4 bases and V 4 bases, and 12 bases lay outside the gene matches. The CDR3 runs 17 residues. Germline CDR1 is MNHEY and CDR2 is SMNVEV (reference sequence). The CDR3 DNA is TGTGCCAGCAGTTCCCGGGACAGGGGCCTAAGTGCCTATGGCTACACCTTC. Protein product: CASSSRDRGLSAYGYTF.

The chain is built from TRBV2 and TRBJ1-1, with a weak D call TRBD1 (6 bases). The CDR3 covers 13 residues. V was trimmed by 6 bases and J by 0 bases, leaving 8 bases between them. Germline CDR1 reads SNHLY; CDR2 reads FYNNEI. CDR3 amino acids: CASRDSLNTEAFF. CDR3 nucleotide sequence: TGTGCCAGCAGGGACAGTCTGAACACTGAAGCTTTCTTT.

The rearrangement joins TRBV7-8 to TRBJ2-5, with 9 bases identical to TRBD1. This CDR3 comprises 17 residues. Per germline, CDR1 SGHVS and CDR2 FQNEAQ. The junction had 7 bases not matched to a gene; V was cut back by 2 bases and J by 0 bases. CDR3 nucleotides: TGTGCCAGCAGCTTAATTGTCGGGACAGGGTACCAAGAGACCCAGTACTTC. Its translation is CASSLIVGTGYQETQYF.

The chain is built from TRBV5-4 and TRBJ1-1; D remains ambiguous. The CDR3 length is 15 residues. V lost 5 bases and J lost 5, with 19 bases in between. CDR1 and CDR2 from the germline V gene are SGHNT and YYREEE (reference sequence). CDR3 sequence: CASSYQETGGTEAFF. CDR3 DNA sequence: TGTGCCAGCAGTTATCAGGAGACCGGAGGAACTGAAGCTTTCTTT.

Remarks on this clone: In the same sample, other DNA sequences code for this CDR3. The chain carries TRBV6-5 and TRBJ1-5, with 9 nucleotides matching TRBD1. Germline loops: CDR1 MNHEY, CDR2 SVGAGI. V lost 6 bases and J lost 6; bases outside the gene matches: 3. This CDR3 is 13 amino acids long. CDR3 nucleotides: TGTGCCAGCAGGGGACAGGGAGGTCAGCCCCAGCATTTT. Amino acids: CASRGQGGQPQHF.

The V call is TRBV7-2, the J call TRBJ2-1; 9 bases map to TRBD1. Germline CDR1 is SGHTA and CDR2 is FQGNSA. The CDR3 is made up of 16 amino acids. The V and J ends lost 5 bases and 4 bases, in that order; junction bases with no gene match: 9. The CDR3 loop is CASSPGTGILYNEQFF. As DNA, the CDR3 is TGTGCCAGCAGCCCAGGGACAGGGATACTATACAATGAGCAGTTCTTC.

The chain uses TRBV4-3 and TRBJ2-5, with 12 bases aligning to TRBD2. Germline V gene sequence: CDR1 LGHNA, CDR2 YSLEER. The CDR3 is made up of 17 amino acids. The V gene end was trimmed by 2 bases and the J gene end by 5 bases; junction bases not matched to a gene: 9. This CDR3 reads CASSQWTSGVIGETQYF. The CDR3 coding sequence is TGCGCCAGCAGCCAATGGACTAGCGGGGTCATAGGGGAGACCCAGTACTTC.

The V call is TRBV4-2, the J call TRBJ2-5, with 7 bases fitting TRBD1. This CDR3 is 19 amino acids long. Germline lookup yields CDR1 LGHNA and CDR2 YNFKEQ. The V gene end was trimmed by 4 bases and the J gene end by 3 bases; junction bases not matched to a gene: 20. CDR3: CASSLFHPLPRDSKETQYF. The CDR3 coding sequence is TGTGCCAGCAGCCTCTTTCACCCCCTGCCTCGGGACAGTAAAGAGACCCAGTACTTC.

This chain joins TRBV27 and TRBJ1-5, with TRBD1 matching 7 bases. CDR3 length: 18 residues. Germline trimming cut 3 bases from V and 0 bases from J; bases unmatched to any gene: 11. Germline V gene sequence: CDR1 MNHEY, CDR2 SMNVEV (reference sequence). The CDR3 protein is CASSFWAGGPDSNQPQHF. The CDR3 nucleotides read TGTGCCAGCAGTTTCTGGGCAGGGGGGCCGGATAGCAATCAGCCCCAGCATTTT.

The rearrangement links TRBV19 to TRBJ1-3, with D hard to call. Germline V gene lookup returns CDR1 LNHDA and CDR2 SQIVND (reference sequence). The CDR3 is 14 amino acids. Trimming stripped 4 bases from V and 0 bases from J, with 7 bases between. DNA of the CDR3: TGTGCCAGTAGTAAGAGGGACTCTGGAAACACCATATATTTT. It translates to CASSKRDSGNTIYF. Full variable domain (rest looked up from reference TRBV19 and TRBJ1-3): DGGITQSPKYLFRKEGQNVTLSCEQNLNHDAMYWYRQDPGQGLRLIYYSQIVNDFQKGDIAEGYSVSREKKESFPLTVTSAQKNPTAFYLCASSKRDSGNTIYFGEGSWLTVV.

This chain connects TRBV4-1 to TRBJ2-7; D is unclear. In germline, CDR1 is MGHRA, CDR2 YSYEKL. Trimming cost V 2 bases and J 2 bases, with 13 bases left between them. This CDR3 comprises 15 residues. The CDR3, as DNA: TGCGCCAGCAGCCAACTCCCCATCCAACCCTACGAGCAGTACTTC. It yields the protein CASSQLPIQPYEQYF.

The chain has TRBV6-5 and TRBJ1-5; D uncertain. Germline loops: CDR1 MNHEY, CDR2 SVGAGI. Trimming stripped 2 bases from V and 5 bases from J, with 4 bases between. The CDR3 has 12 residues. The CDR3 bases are TGTGCCAGCAGTTACGGGGATCAGCCCCAGCATTTT. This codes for CASSYGDQPQHF.

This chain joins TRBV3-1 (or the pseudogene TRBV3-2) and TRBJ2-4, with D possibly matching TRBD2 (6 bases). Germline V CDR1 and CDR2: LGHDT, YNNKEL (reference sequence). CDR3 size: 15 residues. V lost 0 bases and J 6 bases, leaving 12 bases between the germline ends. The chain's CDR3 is CASSQDHDGGNIQYF. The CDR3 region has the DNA TGTGCCAGCAGCCAAGATCATGACGGGGGAAACATTCAGTACTTC.

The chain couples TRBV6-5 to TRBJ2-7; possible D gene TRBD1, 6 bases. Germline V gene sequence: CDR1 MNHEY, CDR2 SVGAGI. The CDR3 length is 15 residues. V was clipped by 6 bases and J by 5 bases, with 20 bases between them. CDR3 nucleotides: TGTGCCAGCAGACCAACAGGGTTAGGGTCCAACGAGCAGTACTTC. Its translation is CASRPTGLGSNEQYF.

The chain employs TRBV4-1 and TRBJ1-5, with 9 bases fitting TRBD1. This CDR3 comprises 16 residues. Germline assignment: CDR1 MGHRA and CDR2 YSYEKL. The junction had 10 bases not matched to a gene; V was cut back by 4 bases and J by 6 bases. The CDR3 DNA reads TGCGCCAGCAGCCGGTCCCGGGACAGGGCCGGTCAGCCCCAGCATTTT. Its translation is CASSRSRDRAGQPQHF.

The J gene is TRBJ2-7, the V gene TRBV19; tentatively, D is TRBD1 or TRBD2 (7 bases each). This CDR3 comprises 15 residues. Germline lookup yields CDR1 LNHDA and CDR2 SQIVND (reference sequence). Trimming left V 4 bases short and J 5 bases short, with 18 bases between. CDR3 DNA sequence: TGTGCCAGTAGTAACTCCCAGACAGGGAGGGACGAGCAGTACTTC. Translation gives CASSNSQTGRDEQYF.